This TCR beta chain stems from a study of radiotherapy plus CTLA-4 blockade in lung cancer. Study-level information: Disease control reached more than 30%, with objective responses in under 20%. Notes on the study in general: Early clonal dynamics of blood T cells, together with interferon-beta, were reported as the best response predictor.

Of note for this clone: Its antigen is as yet unknown.

Receiving focal radiation plus CTLA-4 blockade with ipilimumab were patients who had chemo-refractory metastatic non-small-cell lung cancer. Data came from immunoSEQ multiplex PCR; TCRdb stores just in-frame clones and leaves some out. Of around 38,000 clones in the sample, about 86% are singletons; the top ten hold 22%. Germline values: CDR1 SGHTA, CDR2 FQGTGA. V shed 2 bases and J shed 0 bases, with 7 bases lying between them. CDR3 length: 14 amino acids. The source of this sequence is a human donor with non-small cell lung cancer whose response to radiotherapy plus ipilimumab could not be evaluated. The gene calls are TRBV7-3 and TRBJ1-1, with D unresolved. The starting material was peripheral blood, obtained from a patient treated with radiotherapy plus ipilimumab. The CDR3 nucleotides read TGTGCCAGCAGCTTAGCGGGAATGAACACTGAAGCTTTCTTT. Residues: CASSLAGMNTEAFF.